A single sample gave rise to the 27 T cell receptor beta chains below, sequenced in a study of identifying expanded T cells in peripheral blood. Profiled with immunoSEQ multiplex PCR; TCRdb holds only in-frame clones, not every one. Counted here are some 120,000 clones, roughly 84% occurring once; the ten biggest clones make up 2.5% to 3.5%. The sequenced sample consisted of blood. These receptor sequences come from a person between 18 and 70 years old in good health.

The CDR3: CASSYFARVGYGYTF. In DNA, the CDR3 is TGTGCCAGCAGTTACTTTGCCAGGGTGGGCTATGGCTACACCTTC. The chain couples TRBV6-5 to TRBJ1-2; TRBD1 might be the D (5 bases). Germline V gives CDR1 MNHEY, CDR2 SVGAGI. The CDR3 length is 15 residues. Trimming cost V 1 base and J 4 bases, with 13 bases left between them.

This chain links TRBV5-1 with TRBJ2-5, with D perhaps matching TRBD1 (6 bases). This CDR3 contains 14 residues. Trimming shortened V by 7 bases and J by 5 bases, and 18 bases separated the two germline ends. The germline CDR1 and CDR2 sequences are SGHRS and YFSETQ. The CDR3 DNA reads as TGCGCCAGCTACCCCAACAGGGCTCAGGAGACCCAGTACTTC. Translation gives CASYPNRAQETQYF.

This clone has only one observation. V gene TRBV29-1 combines with J gene TRBJ1-1; TRBD1 might be the D (6 bases). CDR1 is SQVTM and CDR2 is ANQGSEA in the germline V gene. Trimming took 6 bases from V and 5 from J, leaving 7 bases between them. This CDR3 is built from 10 residues. The CDR3 region is CSVRGTEAFF. The CDR3 DNA is TGCAGCGTAAGGGGGACTGAAGCTTTCTTT.

The chain has TRBV7-2 and TRBJ2-6; 8 nucleotides line up with TRBD1. The CDR3 totals 17 residues. The germline V gene has CDR1 SGHTA and CDR2 FQGNSA. Trimming cost V 2 bases and J 1 base; bases outside gene matches: 4. Here the CDR3 DNA reads TGTGCCAGCAGCTTATCAGGGGGCCGGTCTGGGGCCAACGTCCTGACTTTC. Protein: CASSLSGGRSGANVLTF.

The rearrangement uses TRBV6-4 and TRBJ1-3, with 9 bases matching TRBD1. There are 17 residues in the CDR3. Germline CDR1 and CDR2: MRHNA and SNTAGT. V lost 6 bases, J lost 4 bases, and 13 bases stayed unmatched. The CDR3 nucleotides read TGTGCCAGCAGGGACAGGGGAAATCGAGTTAGGGGAAACACCATATATTTT. It codes for CASRDRGNRVRGNTIYF.

This clone was seen just once. This chain connects TRBV6-1 to TRBJ1-1; 8 nucleotides match TRBD1. The V gene's germline CDR1 is MNHNS and CDR2 SASEGT. V trimming: 8 bases; J trimming: 7 bases; junction bases outside the gene matches: 15. CDR3 size: 15 residues. The CDR3 DNA is TGTGCCAGCGCTTCAGGGGGCGCCGGGGGTGGTGAAGCTTTCTTT. Translated: CASASGGAGGGEAFF.

The chain carries TRBV12-5 and TRBJ1-1, with a tentative D call TRBD1 (5 bases). The germline V gene encodes CDR1 LGHNT and CDR2 FRNRAP. The germline V and J ends were trimmed by 0 bases and 0 bases, with 14 bases remaining between them. The CDR3 spans 17 residues. In DNA, the CDR3 is TGTGCTAGTGGTTTGGTAGTTAGGGGAGTTATGAACACTGAAGCTTTCTTT. This codes for CASGLVVRGVMNTEAFF.

The V call is TRBV7-8, the J call TRBJ2-2, with a possible D match to TRBD2 (7 bases). The CDR3 contains 16 residues. Trimming removed 8 bases at V and 5 bases at J, with 21 bases between. Germline assignment: CDR1 SGHVS and CDR2 FQNEAQ. The DNA for the CDR3 is TGTGCCAGCGGTCATGGGAGGGACACGGTGACCGGGGAGCTGTTTTTT. Protein product: CASGHGRDTVTGELFF. The complete variable domain, with remaining parts taken from reference TRBV7-8 and TRBJ2-2, reads GAGVSQSPRYKVAKRGQDVALRCDPISGHVSLFWYQQALGQGPEFLTYFQNEAQLDKSGLPSDRFFAERPEGSVSTLKIQRTQQEDSAVYLCASGHGRDTVTGELFFGEGSRLTVL.

The rearrangement uses TRBV6-1 and TRBJ1-1; D not certain. The germline V and J ends were trimmed by 6 bases and 2 bases, with 4 bases remaining between them. There are 11 residues in the CDR3. Germline V gene lookup returns CDR1 MNHNS and CDR2 SASEGT. CDR3 protein: CASRINTEAFF. Here the CDR3 DNA reads TGTGCCAGCAGGATTAACACTGAAGCTTTCTTT.

This rearrangement joins TRBV20-1 to TRBJ2-7; D not resolved. The V and J ends lost 1 base and 6 bases respectively, with 7 bases between them. Germline V gives CDR1 DFQATT, CDR2 SNEGSKA (reference sequence). This CDR3 is built from 11 residues. CDR3 in DNA: TGCAGTGCTAGAGGTCGGATCGAGCAGTACTTC. Translated: CSARGRIEQYF.

This chain connects TRBV6-5 to TRBJ1-2; 8 positions agree with TRBD1. This CDR3 contains 15 residues. Germline V gene sequence: CDR1 MNHEY, CDR2 SVGAGI. The junction had 10 bases not matched to a gene; V was cut back by 6 bases and J by 4 bases. The CDR3 sequence: CASRTGASPVYGYTF. CDR3 DNA sequence: TGTGCCAGCAGGACAGGGGCGTCCCCCGTCTATGGCTACACCTTC.

The rearrangement uses TRBV5-6 and TRBJ2-3, with D hard to call. Germline CDR1 is SGHDT and CDR2 is YYEEEE. V gave up 0 bases and J gave up 2 bases, with 7 bases separating them. The CDR3 is 14 residues long. The CDR3 DNA sequence: TGTGCCAGCAGCTTGGTACAGTACACAGATACGCAGTATTTT. It yields the protein CASSLVQYTDTQYF. Complete variable domain (other parts from reference TRBV5-6 and TRBJ2-3): DAGVTQSPTHLIKTRGQQVTLRCSPKSGHDTVSWYQQALGQGPQFIFQYYEEEERQRGNFPDRFSGHQFPNYSSELNVNALLLGDSALYLCASSLVQYTDTQYFGPGTRLTVL.

This chain connects TRBV30 to TRBJ1-2; TRBD1 is a possible D gene (5 bases). The V end lost 3 bases, the J end lost 3 bases, and 29 bases lay between the germline ends. CDR1 is GTSNPN and CDR2 is SVGIG in the germline V gene (reference sequence). The CDR3 consists of 19 residues. The CDR3, as DNA: TGTGCCTGGAGGGGGGACCTCTTTATTATTCCCCCCGAACACTATGGCTACACCTTC. It is translated as CAWRGDLFIIPPEHYGYTF.

V usage is TRBV6-4 and J usage is TRBJ1-2, with D perhaps TRBD1 (6 bases). This CDR3 region has 14 residues. V lost 6 bases and J lost 3, with 14 bases in between. From germline, CDR1 is MRHNA and CDR2 SNTAGT. The CDR3 DNA sequence: TGTGCCAGCAGGCAGACAGGATTAGACTATGGCTACACCTTC. Protein sequence: CASRQTGLDYGYTF.

The rearrangement uses TRBV6-5 and TRBJ1-2; D perhaps matches TRBD1 (6 bases). Germline assignment: CDR1 MNHEY and CDR2 SVGAGI. CDR3 length: 15 amino acids. The V and J ends lost 6 bases and 1 base respectively, with 15 bases between them. This chain's CDR3 is CASRPRGAINYGYTF. For the CDR3, the DNA is TGTGCCAGCAGACCCCGGGGGGCGATTAACTATGGCTACACCTTC.

The rearrangement links TRBV2 to TRBJ1-2; D gene ambiguous. Germline V lookup: CDR1 SNHLY, CDR2 FYNNEI. V lost 6 bases and J 5 bases, leaving 13 bases between the germline ends. The CDR3 consists of 13 residues. The CDR3, as DNA: TGTGCCAGCAGGGGGAGGGCAGGATATGGCTACACCTTC. It translates to CASRGRAGYGYTF.

The chain carries TRBV7-2 and TRBJ2-1, with TRBD1 identical over 8 bases. After removal of 4 bases from V and 9 bases from J, the junction contained 8 bases not matched to a gene. The CDR3 extends over 14 amino acids. CDR1 SGHTA and CDR2 FQGNSA come from the germline V gene. The CDR3 spells CASSWRTGWSEQFF. In nucleotides, the CDR3 is TGTGCCAGCAGCTGGCGGACAGGGTGGAGTGAGCAGTTCTTC. The full variable domain, in which reference TRBV7-2 and TRBJ2-1 provide the parts outside the CDR3, is GAGVSQSPSNKVTEKGKDVELRCDPISGHTALYWYRQSLGQGLEFLIYFQGNSAPDKSGLPSDRFSAERTGGSVSTLTIQRTQQEDSAVYLCASSWRTGWSEQFFGPGTRLTVL.

This rearrangement joins TRBV6-5 to TRBJ2-2, with D uncertain. Trimming shortened V by 8 bases and J by 0 bases, and 10 bases separated the two germline ends. This CDR3 region has 14 residues. Germline lookup yields CDR1 MNHEY and CDR2 SVGAGI. Here the CDR3 reads CASRGFANTGELFF. CDR3 bases: TGTGCCAGCCGCGGTTTTGCGAACACCGGGGAGCTGTTTTTT.

J is TRBJ1-2 and V is TRBV7-8; D is possibly TRBD1 (6 bases). The CDR3 spans 15 residues. Germline loops: CDR1 SGHVS, CDR2 FQNEAQ. The germline V and J ends were trimmed by 0 bases and 7 bases, with 15 bases remaining between them. CDR3 loop: CASSLAGGGASGYTF. CDR3 nucleotides: TGTGCCAGCAGCTTAGCTGGTGGGGGGGCGAGTGGCTACACCTTC.

This CDR3 is CASSFVASFPGHRPYEQYF. CDR3 DNA: TGTGCCAGCAGCTTCGTGGCAAGTTTTCCCGGACACCGCCCCTACGAGCAGTACTTC. The chain recombines TRBV11-2 with TRBJ2-7; TRBD1 is a possible D gene (5 bases). CDR3 length: 19 residues. Looked up from germline, CDR1 is SGHAT and CDR2 is FQNNGV. The V and J ends lost 3 bases and 2 bases respectively, with 26 bases between them.

CDR3 sequence (DNA): TGTGCCAGCAGTTCAAAAGATCAGCCCCAGCATTTT. It is translated as CASSSKDQPQHF. V gene TRBV6-5 combines with J gene TRBJ1-5; D is unresolved. Trimming took 4 bases from V and 5 from J, leaving 6 bases between them. The CDR3 sequence is 12 residues long. Germline V gene lookup returns CDR1 MNHEY and CDR2 SVGAGI.

This chain joins TRBV27 and TRBJ1-2; TRBD1 aligns across 7 bases. Trimming removed 6 bases from V and 4 bases from J; junction bases left unmatched: 8. The CDR3 has 14 residues. Germline-derived CDR1 and CDR2 are MNHEY and SMNVEV (reference sequence). This chain's CDR3 is CASRMKGQLYGYTF. DNA of the CDR3: TGTGCCAGCAGGATGAAGGGACAGCTCTATGGCTACACCTTC.

The chain is built from TRBV5-6 and TRBJ1-1, with unresolved D. In germline, CDR1 is SGHDT, CDR2 YYEEEE. This CDR3 is 14 amino acids long. V shed 4 bases and J shed 0 bases, with 10 bases lying between them. CDR3 sequence: CASSQDRMNTEAFF. Here the CDR3 DNA reads TGTGCCAGCAGCCAGGACCGCATGAACACTGAAGCTTTCTTT.

This chain connects TRBV6-1 to TRBJ2-7; no clear D. Germline CDR1 is MNHNS and CDR2 is SASEGT. Trimming stripped 4 bases from V and 3 bases from J, with 10 bases between. The CDR3 sequence is 13 residues long. CDR3 nucleotides: TGTGCCAGCAGTGGGATGACGGGCTACGAGCAGTACTTC. Its protein is CASSGMTGYEQYF.

The chain carries TRBV9 and TRBJ2-2; perhaps TRBD1 as D (5 bases). The CDR3 contains 16 residues. V dropped 0 bases and J dropped 0 bases, with 9 bases sitting between them. Germline V lookup: CDR1 SGDLS, CDR2 YYNGEE. The CDR3 DNA sequence: TGTGCCAGCAGCGTAGTTGGCAGGGCGAACACCGGGGAGCTGTTTTTT. Translated: CASSVVGRANTGELFF.

The J gene is TRBJ1-5, the V gene TRBV6-6, with D unresolved. In germline, CDR1 is MNHNY, CDR2 SVGAGI (reference sequence). V was pared by 8 bases and J by 0 bases, with 5 bases between. The CDR3 contains 12 residues. CDR3 amino acids: CASGDSNQPQHF. CDR3 in DNA: TGTGCCAGCGGGGATAGCAATCAGCCCCAGCATTTT.

This clone has a handful of counts. This chain uses TRBV6-6 with TRBJ2-7; weak D call: TRBD1 (5 bases). CDR1 is MNHNY, CDR2 SVGAGI, per germline (reference sequence). The CDR3 contains 16 residues. Trimming stripped 6 bases from V and 6 bases from J, with 24 bases between. CDR3 loop: CASRTAQGSVRVEQYF. The CDR3 DNA reads as TGTGCCAGCAGGACTGCGCAGGGTTCCGTCAGGGTCGAGCAGTACTTC.